This entry features one T cell receptor (beta chain) sequence. The antigen is undetermined. This CDR3 is also generated by other DNA sequences in the sample. This sample is part of a study of T cells in pancreatic ductal adenocarcinoma. Study conclusions and caveats: Enrichment of CD45RO+ effector over naive T cells in tumors may bias clonality. The resected cohort was biased toward the minority with early-stage disease.

Only in-frame clones appear in the TCRdb table, and some are missing; sequencing was by immunoSEQ multiplex PCR. This table holds 85,000 to 120,000 clones, nearly 95% found once. Selected pancreatic ductal adenocarcinoma patients had undergone surgery without neoadjuvant therapy. This TCR derives from a human donor with pancreatic ductal adenocarcinoma. The source material was PBMCs.

CDR3 protein: CASSPRLANTGELFF. CDR3 nucleotides: TGTGCCAGCAGCCCGAGACTCGCGAACACCGGGGAGCTGTTTTTT. This chain connects TRBV28 to TRBJ2-2; D gene unclear. Germline V gene sequence: CDR1 MDHEN, CDR2 SYDVKM. The CDR3 contains 15 residues. V lost 6 bases and J 0 bases, leaving 11 bases between the germline ends.